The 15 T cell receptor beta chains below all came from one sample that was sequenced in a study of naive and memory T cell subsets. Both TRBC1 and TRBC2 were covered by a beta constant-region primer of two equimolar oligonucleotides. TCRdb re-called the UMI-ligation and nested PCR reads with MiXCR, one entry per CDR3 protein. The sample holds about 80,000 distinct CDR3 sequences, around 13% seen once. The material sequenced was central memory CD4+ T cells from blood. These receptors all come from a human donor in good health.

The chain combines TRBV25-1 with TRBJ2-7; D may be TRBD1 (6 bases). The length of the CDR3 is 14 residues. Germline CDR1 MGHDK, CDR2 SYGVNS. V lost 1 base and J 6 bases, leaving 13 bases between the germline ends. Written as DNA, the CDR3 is TGTGCCAGCAGTGAATGGACAGTTAGTCGCGAGCAGTACTTC. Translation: CASSEWTVSREQYF.

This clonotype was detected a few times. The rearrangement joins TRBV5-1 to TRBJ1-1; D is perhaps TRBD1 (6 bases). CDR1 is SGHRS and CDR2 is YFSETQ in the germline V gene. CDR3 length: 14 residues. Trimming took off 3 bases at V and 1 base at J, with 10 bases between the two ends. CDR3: CASSSDRRNTEAFF. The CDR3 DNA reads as TGCGCCAGCAGCTCCGACAGGCGGAACACTGAAGCTTTCTTT.

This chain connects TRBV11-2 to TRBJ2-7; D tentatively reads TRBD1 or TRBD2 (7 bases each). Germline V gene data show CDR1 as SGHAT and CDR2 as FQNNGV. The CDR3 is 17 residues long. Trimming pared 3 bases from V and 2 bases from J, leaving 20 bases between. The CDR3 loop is CASSFQAGTDLTYEQYF. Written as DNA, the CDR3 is TGTGCCAGCAGCTTTCAAGCGGGGACAGACCTTACCTACGAGCAGTACTTC.

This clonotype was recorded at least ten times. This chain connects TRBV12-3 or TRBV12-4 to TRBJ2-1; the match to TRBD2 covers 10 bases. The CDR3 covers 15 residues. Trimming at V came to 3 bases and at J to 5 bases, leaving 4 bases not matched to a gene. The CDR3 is CASSFSTSGNNEQFF. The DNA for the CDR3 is TGTGCCAGCAGTTTTAGTACTAGCGGGAACAATGAGCAGTTCTTC.

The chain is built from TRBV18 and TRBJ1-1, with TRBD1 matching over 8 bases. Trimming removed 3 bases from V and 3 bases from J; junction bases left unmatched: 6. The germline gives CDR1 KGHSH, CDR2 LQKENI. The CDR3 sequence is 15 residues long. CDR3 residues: CASSPPTGADTEAFF. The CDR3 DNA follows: TGTGCCAGCTCACCCCCGACAGGGGCGGACACTGAAGCTTTCTTT.

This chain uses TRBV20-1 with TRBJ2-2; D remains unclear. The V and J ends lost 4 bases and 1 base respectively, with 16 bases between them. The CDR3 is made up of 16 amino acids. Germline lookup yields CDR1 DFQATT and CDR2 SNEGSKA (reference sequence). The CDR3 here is CSATNPRHLNTGELFF. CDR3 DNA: TGCAGTGCTACCAATCCGAGACATCTGAACACCGGGGAGCTGTTTTTT.

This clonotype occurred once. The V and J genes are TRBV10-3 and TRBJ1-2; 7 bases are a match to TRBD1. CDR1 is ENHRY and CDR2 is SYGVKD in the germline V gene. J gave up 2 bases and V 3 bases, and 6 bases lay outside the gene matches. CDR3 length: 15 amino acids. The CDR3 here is CAISEPGQRNYGYTF. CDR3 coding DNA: TGTGCCATCAGTGAACCGGGACAGAGGAACTATGGCTACACCTTC.

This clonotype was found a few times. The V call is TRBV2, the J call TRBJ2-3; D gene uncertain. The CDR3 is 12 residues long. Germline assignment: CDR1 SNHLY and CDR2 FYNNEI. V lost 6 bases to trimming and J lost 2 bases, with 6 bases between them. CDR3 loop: CASSGFTDTQYF. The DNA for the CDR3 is TGTGCCAGCAGCGGGTTCACAGATACGCAGTATTTT.

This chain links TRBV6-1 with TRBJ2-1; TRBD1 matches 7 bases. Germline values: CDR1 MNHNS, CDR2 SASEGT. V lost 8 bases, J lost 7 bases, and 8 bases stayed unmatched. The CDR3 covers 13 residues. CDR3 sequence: CASQPRGRNEQFF. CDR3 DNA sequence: TGTGCCAGCCAACCGAGGGGGCGAAATGAGCAGTTCTTC.

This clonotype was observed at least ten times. CDR3 loop: CASSQDPVSGTDTQYF. The CDR3 nucleotides read TGTGCCAGCAGCCAAGATCCGGTTTCAGGCACAGATACGCAGTATTTT. V and J are TRBV4-2 and TRBJ2-3; D unresolved. The CDR3 sequence is 16 residues long. Germline loops: CDR1 LGHNA, CDR2 YNFKEQ. V lost 0 bases and J 1 base, leaving 11 bases between the germline ends.

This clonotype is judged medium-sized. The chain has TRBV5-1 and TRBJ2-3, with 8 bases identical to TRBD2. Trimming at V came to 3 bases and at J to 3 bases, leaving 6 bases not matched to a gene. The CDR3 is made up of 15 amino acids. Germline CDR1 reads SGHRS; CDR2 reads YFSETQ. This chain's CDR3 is CASSSAGVRTDTQYF. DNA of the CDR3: TGCGCCAGCAGCTCAGCGGGAGTGAGGACAGATACGCAGTATTTT.

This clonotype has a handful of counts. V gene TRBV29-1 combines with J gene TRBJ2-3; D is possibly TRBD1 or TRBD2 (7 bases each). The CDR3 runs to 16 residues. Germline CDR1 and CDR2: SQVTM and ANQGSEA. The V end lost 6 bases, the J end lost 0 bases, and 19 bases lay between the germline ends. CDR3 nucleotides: TGCAGCGTCGCTTCAGGGGGGGCGTCTAGCACAGATACGCAGTATTTT. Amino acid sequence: CSVASGGASSTDTQYF.

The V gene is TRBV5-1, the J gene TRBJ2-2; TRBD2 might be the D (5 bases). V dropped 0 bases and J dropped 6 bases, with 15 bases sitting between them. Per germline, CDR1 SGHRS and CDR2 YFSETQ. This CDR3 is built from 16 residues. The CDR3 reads CASSLAAGPASGELFF. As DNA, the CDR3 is TGCGCCAGCAGCTTGGCGGCGGGTCCGGCGTCCGGGGAGCTGTTTTTT.

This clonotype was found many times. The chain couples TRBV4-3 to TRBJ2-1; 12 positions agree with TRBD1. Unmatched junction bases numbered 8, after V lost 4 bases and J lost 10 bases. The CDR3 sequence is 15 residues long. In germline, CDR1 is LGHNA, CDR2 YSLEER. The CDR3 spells CASSLPGQGAGEQFF. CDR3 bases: TGCGCCAGCAGCCTTCCGGGACAGGGGGCCGGCGAGCAGTTCTTC.

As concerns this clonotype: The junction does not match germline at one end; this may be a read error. The CDR3 spells CASSSVFGAGPSSYEQYF. The DNA for the CDR3 is TGCGCCAGCAGCTCAGTGTTTGGTGCAGGACCGAGCTCCTACGAACAGTACTTC. J is TRBJ2-7 and V is TRBV4-1; no firm D call. Germline loops: CDR1 MGHRA, CDR2 YSYEKL. The CDR3 runs 18 residues.